At least ten counts were recorded for the clone carrying this T cell receptor beta chain. Its specificity is unknown. J lost 5 bases, V lost 0 bases, and 6 bases had no gene match. This CDR3 comprises 16 residues. The germline V gene encodes CDR1 MNHEY and CDR2 SVGAGI. From RNA, the CDR3 regions of TCR beta chains were amplified and sequenced. After a first-round RT-PCR with HTBI primers, a second-round multiplex PCR was run. TCRdb itself ran the multiplex PCR reads through MiXCR, one entry per CDR3 protein. The repertoire holds around 400,000 distinct CDR3 sequences, with about 18% as singletons. This sample stems from a study of Graves' ophthalmopathy and Graves' hyperthyroidism. The study's findings and limits: A model of 13 signatures distinguished ophthalmopathy from stable hyperthyroidism at roughly 87% sensitivity and 81.08% specificity.

The V gene is TRBV6-5, the J gene TRBJ1-4; 7 bases align to TRBD1. This sequence originates from a woman younger than 35 with Graves' ophthalmopathy. Sequencing was carried out using peripheral blood. The CDR3 is CASSYSFGTANEKLFF. For the CDR3, the DNA is TGTGCCAGCAGTTACTCGTTCGGGACAGCCAATGAAAAACTGTTTTTT.